Listed here are 30 T cell receptor beta chains from one sample, sequenced in a study of T-cell memory formation after mild COVID-19. Each CDR3 protein is one row after TCRdb ran MiXCR on the 5' RACE reads. The data contain some 250,000 distinct CDR3 sequences, around 10% of them singletons. Sequencing was done on a sample of PBMCs or a T cell subset sorted from them (not recorded which). Receptor source: a young man who had mild COVID-19 (a few samples of this study predate the infection). Cell type and time point are not known.

The chain's CDR3 is CASSLTGLLGDGYTF. The CDR3 DNA sequence: TGTGCCAGCAGCTTGACGGGGCTCCTCGGGGATGGCTACACCTTC. The chain is built from TRBV5-6 and TRBJ1-2; D possibly corresponds to TRBD1 (5 bases). Trimming removed 1 base at V and 6 bases at J, with 16 bases between. The CDR3 has 15 amino acids. Germline V lookup: CDR1 SGHDT, CDR2 YYEEEE. The whole variable domain, remainder taken from reference TRBV5-6 and TRBJ1-2, is DAGVTQSPTHLIKTRGQQVTLRCSPKSGHDTVSWYQQALGQGPQFIFQYYEEEERQRGNFPDRFSGHQFPNYSSELNVNALLLGDSALYLCASSLTGLLGDGYTFGSGTRLTVV.

This clonotype occurred a few times. This chain joins TRBV11-2 and TRBJ2-1, with D maybe TRBD1 (6 bases). V was cut by 0 bases and J by 4 bases, with 10 bases left in between. The CDR3 runs 15 residues. Germline CDR1 SGHAT, CDR2 FQNNGV. This CDR3 is CASSLEGTTYNEQFF. In nucleotides, the CDR3 is TGTGCCAGCAGCTTAGAAGGGACAACGTACAATGAGCAGTTCTTC.

This sequence joins TRBV5-1 and TRBJ1-1, with D unclear. The V gene's germline CDR1 is SGHRS and CDR2 YFSETQ. The V end was cut by 5 bases, the J end by 4 bases, with 12 bases between. There are 13 residues in the CDR3. This CDR3 reads CASSRIPGTEAFF. The DNA of the CDR3 is TGCGCCAGCAGTCGGATTCCCGGCACTGAAGCTTTCTTT.

This clonotype is deemed medium-sized (0.01 to 0.1%). This chain links TRBV20-1 with TRBJ2-5; D not certain. Germline V gene lookup returns CDR1 DFQATT and CDR2 SNEGSKA (reference sequence). Trimming removed 0 bases at V and 3 bases at J, with 14 bases between. This CDR3 has 15 amino acids. For the CDR3, the DNA is TGCAGTGCTAGAGATCTGAGGCAGGCCGAAGAGACCCAGTACTTC. Translation: CSARDLRQAEETQYF.

This clonotype was observed a few times. This chain joins TRBV6-6 and TRBJ1-1, with D possibly TRBD1 on 6 matching bases. Trimming cost V 5 bases and J 4 bases, with 17 bases left between them. The CDR3 consists of 15 residues. Germline assignment: CDR1 MNHNY and CDR2 SVGAGI (reference sequence). This chain's CDR3 is CASSRLATGPTEAFF. The CDR3 DNA reads TGTGCCAGCAGTAGGCTAGCTACAGGGCCCACTGAAGCTTTCTTT.

The CDR3 sequence: CASSHGRIYEQYF. The CDR3 DNA sequence: TGTGCCAGCAGCCACGGACGGATCTACGAGCAGTACTTC. V usage is TRBV11-2 and J usage is TRBJ2-7, with D unclear. The CDR3 runs 13 residues. Germline V gene data show CDR1 as SGHAT and CDR2 as FQNNGV. Between the trimmed V and J ends, which lost 5 bases and 3 bases, there was a span of 11 bases. Variable domain in full (rest from reference TRBV11-2 and TRBJ2-7): EAGVAQSPRYKIIEKRQSVAFWCNPISGHATLYWYQQILGQGPKLLIQFQNNGVVDDSQLPKDRFSAERLKGVDSTLKIQPAKLEDSAVYLCASSHGRIYEQYFGPGTRLTVT.

The chain combines TRBV5-6 with TRBJ2-7; no clear D gene. Deletions cut 0 bases from V and 3 bases from J, with 10 bases between. This CDR3 has 14 residues. Germline V gene sequence: CDR1 SGHDT, CDR2 YYEEEE. CDR3 residues: CASSLEGNRYEQYF. The CDR3 DNA follows: TGTGCCAGCAGCTTGGAGGGAAATCGCTACGAGCAGTACTTC.

This clonotype has more than one count but fewer than ten. V usage is TRBV11-1 and J usage is TRBJ1-4, with D possibly matching TRBD1 (5 bases). Trimming pared 5 bases from V and 4 bases from J, leaving 11 bases between. This CDR3 is built from 14 residues. Germline CDR1 and CDR2: SGHAT and FQDESV (reference sequence). The DNA for the CDR3 is TGTGCCAGCAGCCGGGACCAGCATAATGAAAAACTGTTTTTT. This encodes CASSRDQHNEKLFF.

This rearrangement joins TRBV10-3 to TRBJ1-6; 9 bases map to TRBD1. Germline values: CDR1 ENHRY, CDR2 SYGVKD. J gave up 8 bases and V 6 bases, and 2 bases lay outside the gene matches. The CDR3 contains 13 residues. This chain's CDR3 is CAIRGDRDSPLHF. For the CDR3, the DNA is TGTGCCATCAGAGGGGACAGGGATTCACCCCTCCACTTT.

There are a few counts of this clonotype. This chain connects TRBV6-2 or TRBV6-3 to TRBJ2-3; 10 nucleotides agree with TRBD2. Germline V gene sequence: CDR1 MNHEY, CDR2 SVGEGT. The CDR3 runs 15 residues. After removal of 3 bases from V and 3 bases from J, the junction contained 3 bases not matched to a gene. The DNA for the CDR3 is TGTGCCAGCAGTTATTCTAGCGGGGGTACAGATACGCAGTATTTT. It yields the protein CASSYSSGGTDTQYF.

This chain connects TRBV6-6 to TRBJ1-1, with 7 bases aligning to TRBD1. Losses at the gene ends were 6 bases for V and 5 bases for J; bases not matched to a gene: 9. The CDR3 sequence is 14 residues long. From germline, CDR1 is MNHNY and CDR2 SVGAGI (reference sequence). DNA of the CDR3: TGTGCCAGCAGGAAAACAGGGGCGGGGACTGAAGCTTTCTTT. Amino acids: CASRKTGAGTEAFF.

The genes are TRBV27 and TRBJ2-7, with D possibly TRBD2 on 5 matching bases. Trimming took off 3 bases at V and 4 bases at J, with 13 bases between the two ends. This CDR3 has 14 residues. The germline CDR1 and CDR2 sequences are MNHEY and SMNVEV (reference sequence). This CDR3 is CASSFGIGAYEQYV. DNA for the CDR3: TGTGCCAGCAGTTTCGGGATCGGAGCTTACGAGCAGTACGTC.

The J gene is TRBJ2-7, the V gene TRBV4-1, with TRBD2 as a possible D gene (6 bases). Per germline, CDR1 MGHRA and CDR2 YSYEKL. With 4 bases removed from V and 7 bases from J, the gap between germline ends came to 17 bases. The CDR3 contains 14 residues. In nucleotides, the CDR3 is TGCGCCAGCAGCCTCCACACTAGCTCGGGGGAGCAGTACTTC. Translated: CASSLHTSSGEQYF.

V gene TRBV14 combines with J gene TRBJ1-1, with a weak D call TRBD1 (5 bases). Per the germline V gene, CDR1 is SGHDN and CDR2 is FVKESK. The CDR3 is made up of 12 amino acids. The ends were cut back, 0 bases at V and 10 bases at J, with 9 bases in the middle. CDR3 in amino acids: CASSQEGLGAFF. The CDR3 nucleotides read TGTGCCAGCAGCCAAGAGGGACTGGGAGCTTTCTTT.

This clonotype has a count of ten or more. V and J are TRBV4-3 and TRBJ2-7, with D perhaps TRBD1 or TRBD2 (5 bases each). The germline V gene has CDR1 LGHNA and CDR2 YSLEER. This CDR3 is built from 14 residues. V was clipped by 4 bases and J by 7 bases, with 17 bases between them. The CDR3 loop reads CASSPPGRRGEQYF. CDR3 nucleotides: TGCGCCAGCAGCCCTCCGGGACGCCGGGGAGAGCAGTACTTC.

This clonotype came up a few times. The chain carries TRBV2 and TRBJ2-3; no definite D call. V was pared by 8 bases and J by 1 base, with 10 bases between. The CDR3 is made up of 13 amino acids. The germline CDR1 and CDR2 sequences are SNHLY and FYNNEI. The CDR3: CASSAPGTDTQYF. The CDR3 DNA sequence: TGTGCCAGCTCTGCCCCCGGCACAGATACGCAGTATTTT.

The chain joins TRBV7-9 to TRBJ2-3, with D unclear. The V and J ends lost 5 bases and 2 bases respectively, with 11 bases between them. Per germline, CDR1 SEHNR and CDR2 FQNEAQ (reference sequence). There are 14 residues in the CDR3. The CDR3 spells CASSPRRTTDTQYF. The DNA for the CDR3 is TGTGCCAGCAGCCCCCGACGGACCACAGATACGCAGTATTTT.

This clonotype has a handful of counts. The chain combines TRBV27 with TRBJ2-7; D is unclear. The CDR3 contains 13 residues. Trimming stripped 6 bases from V and 0 bases from J, with 9 bases between. Germline CDR1 reads MNHEY; CDR2 reads SMNVEV (reference sequence). CDR3 coding DNA: TGTGCCAGCAGGCGCAGGCGCTCCTACGAGCAGTACGTC. It codes for CASRRRRSYEQYV.

The chain uses TRBV20-1 and TRBJ2-5, with a possible D match to TRBD1 (5 bases). Germline V gene sequence: CDR1 DFQATT, CDR2 SNEGSKA (reference sequence). V shed 6 bases and J shed 4 bases, with 12 bases lying between them. This CDR3 is 12 amino acids long. The CDR3 protein is CSAPQGVETQYF. CDR3 coding DNA: TGCAGTGCCCCACAAGGGGTAGAGACCCAGTACTTC.

This clonotype was recorded a few times. The V and J genes are TRBV12-3 or TRBV12-4 and TRBJ1-3; 8 bases line up with TRBD1. V shed 5 bases and J 4 bases; nucleotides not matched to a gene: 7. This CDR3 spans 15 amino acids. CDR3 residues: CASSKRQGPGNTIYF. The CDR3 coding sequence is TGTGCCAGCAGTAAGAGACAGGGGCCCGGAAACACCATATATTTT.

Comments on this clonotype: This sequence may be a read error, since a much larger clone differs from it by one base. Because it lacks the conserved phenylalanine or tryptophan at the end, this CDR3 is likely a read error. The V gene is TRBV15, the J gene TRBJ1-2, with unresolved D. Between the trimmed V and J ends, which lost 0 bases and 8 bases, there was a span of 10 bases. The CDR3 runs to 13 residues. Germline CDR1 is LNHNV and CDR2 is YYDKDF (reference sequence). The CDR3 DNA sequence: TGTGCCACCAGCAGAGATAAGAATTCCGGCTACACCTTA. Amino acids: CATSRDKNSGYTL.

The chain uses TRBV5-1 and TRBJ2-7; D tentatively reads TRBD1 or TRBD2 (5 bases each). The CDR3 loop spans 15 amino acids. The germline CDR1 and CDR2 sequences are SGHRS and YFSETQ. V lost 3 bases, J lost 1 base, and 14 bases lay in between. The CDR3 nucleotides are TGCGCCAGCAGCTGGGGGATGGTCACATCCTACGAGCAGTACTTC. Protein product: CASSWGMVTSYEQYF.

This clonotype was counted between two and nine times. The gene calls are TRBV6-5 and TRBJ2-5, with D possibly being TRBD1 (5 bases). This CDR3 has 13 amino acids. Germline values: CDR1 MNHEY, CDR2 SVGAGI. Trimming shortened V by 0 bases and J by 4 bases, and 6 bases separated the two germline ends. CDR3 loop: CASSYSGAETQYF. In nucleotides, the CDR3 is TGTGCCAGCAGTTACTCAGGGGCAGAGACCCAGTACTTC.

This clonotype has more than one count but fewer than ten. The chain is built from TRBV20-1 and TRBJ2-1; 7 positions agree with TRBD2. The CDR3 runs 15 residues. Unmatched junction bases numbered 6, after V lost 1 base and J lost 3 bases. Germline lookup yields CDR1 DFQATT and CDR2 SNEGSKA (reference sequence). The CDR3 spells CSARAAGTNYNEQFF. The DNA of the CDR3 is TGCAGTGCTAGAGCCGCCGGGACTAACTACAATGAGCAGTTCTTC.

This clonotype has more than one count but fewer than ten. The V and J genes are TRBV4-3 and TRBJ2-7; TRBD2 might be the D (5 bases). The CDR3 is 15 residues long. Germline V gene sequence: CDR1 LGHNA, CDR2 YSLEER. V lost 2 bases and J lost 6, with 17 bases in between. The CDR3 loop reads CASSQSGRIPGEQYF. The DNA of the CDR3 is TGCGCCAGCAGCCAATCGGGGAGAATCCCAGGCGAGCAGTACTTC.

This chain links TRBV5-1 with TRBJ1-2, with a possible D match to TRBD1 (5 bases). The CDR3 spans 14 residues. Trimming stripped 0 bases from V and 6 bases from J, with 12 bases between. In germline, CDR1 is SGHRS, CDR2 YFSETQ. The CDR3 region has the DNA TGCGCCAGCAGCTTGGCGGGGCCCTCCGATGGCTACACCTTC. This codes for CASSLAGPSDGYTF.

The V call is TRBV6-5, the J call TRBJ2-6; D is perhaps TRBD2 (5 bases). The CDR3 loop spans 15 amino acids. Germline assignment: CDR1 MNHEY and CDR2 SVGAGI. The V end lost 3 bases, the J end lost 2 bases, and 8 bases lay between the germline ends. The CDR3 loop reads CASSYEGTGANVLTF. The DNA of the CDR3 is TGTGCCAGCAGTTATGAGGGTACTGGGGCCAACGTCCTGACTTTC.

This clonotype was counted a few times. The chain employs TRBV3-1 and TRBJ1-2; D call uncertain. The V gene lost 1 base and the J gene lost 3 bases, with 12 bases spanning the gap. The CDR3 consists of 15 residues. Germline V gene lookup returns CDR1 LGHDT and CDR2 YNNKEL (reference sequence). The CDR3 region is CASSQAPSQHYGYTF. The CDR3 DNA reads as TGTGCCAGCAGCCAAGCGCCTTCACAGCACTATGGCTACACCTTC. The full variable domain, its missing parts supplied by reference TRBV3-1 and TRBJ1-2, is DTAVSQTPKYLVTQMGNDKSIKCEQNLGHDTMYWYKQDSKKFLKIMFSYNNKELIINETVPNRFSPKSPDKAHLNLHINSLELGDSAVYFCASSQAPSQHYGYTFGSGTRLTVV.

This chain links TRBV5-4 with TRBJ2-7; 12 bases align to TRBD2. V dropped 4 bases and J dropped 3; count of bases not matched to a gene: 8. CDR1 SGHNT and CDR2 YYREEE come from the germline V gene (reference sequence). This CDR3 spans 16 amino acids. The CDR3 sequence is CASSITSGGTLYEQYF. DNA for the CDR3: TGTGCCAGCAGCATAACTAGCGGGGGGACCCTCTACGAGCAGTACTTC.

The chain joins TRBV7-2 to TRBJ2-7, with D possibly being TRBD2 (6 bases). The CDR3 is made up of 17 amino acids. V dropped 5 bases and J dropped 6 bases, with 26 bases sitting between them. Germline V gives CDR1 SGHTA, CDR2 FQGNSA. CDR3 DNA: TGTGCCAGCAGCCCCGATCTTTTAGCGGTCGGTGGGGGCGAGCAGTACTTC. Protein product: CASSPDLLAVGGGEQYF.